A single T cell receptor (beta chain) is shown here with its context. Its specificity is not known. The sample is drawn from a study of T cell responses to AZD1222 COVID-19 vaccine. Overall study findings and caveats: Just a handful of AZD1222 recipients tested seropositive at baseline. Among vaccine-associated CD4 TCRs, coverage spanned spike, with dominance at 160-218 and 743-854. None of the repertoires were sampled until the peak T cell response had passed.

Method: immunoSEQ multiplex PCR; TCRdb's copy keeps in-frame clones and lacks some. The data contain approximately 84,000 clones, 75% to 90% of them seen just once; the ten biggest clones take up 30% to 35%. Germline assignment: CDR1 SGHRS and CDR2 YFSETQ. This CDR3 has 15 residues. V lost 4 bases to trimming and J lost 3 bases, with 13 bases between them. The TCR comes from an adult in good health. The sample was peripheral blood, taken on day 0 of AZD1222 vaccination. This chain links TRBV5-1 with TRBJ2-2; D gene ambiguous. The CDR3 nucleotides read TGCGCCAGCAGCGGACGTCCCCTCGACACCGGGGAGCTGTTTTTT. Its translation: CASSGRPLDTGELFF.